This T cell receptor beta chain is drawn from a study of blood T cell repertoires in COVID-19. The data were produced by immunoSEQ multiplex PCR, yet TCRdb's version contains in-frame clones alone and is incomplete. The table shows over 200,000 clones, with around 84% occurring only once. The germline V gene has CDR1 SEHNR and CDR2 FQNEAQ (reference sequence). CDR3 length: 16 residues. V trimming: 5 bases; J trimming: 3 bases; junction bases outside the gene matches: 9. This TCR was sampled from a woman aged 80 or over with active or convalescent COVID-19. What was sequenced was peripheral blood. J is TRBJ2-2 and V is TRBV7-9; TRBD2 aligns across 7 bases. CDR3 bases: TGTGCCAGCAGCGCCCGGGGGGATCGGGACACCGGGGAGCTGTTTTTT. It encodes CASSARGDRDTGELFF.